This T cell receptor (beta chain) appears in the sequencing data of a study of response to subunit inactivated influenza vaccine. General observations from the study: There was a suggestion from the authors that each seasonal influenza vaccination recruits few new T cells.

Only a few counts were recorded for this clonotype. The target antigen is unknown. MiXCR, applied by TCRdb to the RT-PCR reads, yields one record per CDR3 protein. The repertoire holds 500,000 to 750,000 distinct CDR3 sequences, with 14% as singletons. V shed 4 bases and J shed 2 bases, with 16 bases lying between them. The CDR3 is 15 residues long. Germline assignment: CDR1 SGHRS and CDR2 YFSETQ. This sequence originates from a man aged 45-65 years who received an inactivated influenza vaccine. The starting material was PBMCs from blood, obtained approximately 12 days after vaccination. The chain joins TRBV5-1 to TRBJ2-7; a weak D match, TRBD1 (5 bases). The CDR3 bases are TGCGCCAGCAGCCAAGACAGCTCTACTACCTACGAGCAGTACTTC. It specifies CASSQDSSTTYEQYF. The whole variable domain, remainder taken from reference TRBV5-1 and TRBJ2-7, is KAGVTQTPRYLIKTRGQQVTLSCSPISGHRSVSWYQQTPGQGLQFLFEYFSETQRNKGNFPGRFSGRQFSNSRSEMNVSTLELGDSALYLCASSQDSSTTYEQYFGPGTRLTVT.